These 21 T cell receptor beta chains were sequenced from one sample in a study of T cell responses to AZD1222 COVID-19 vaccine. Using immunoSEQ multiplex PCR, the repertoire was profiled, and TCRdb retains in-frame clones only, with some absent. This sample has roughly 150,000 clones; approximately 90% occur once, and the top ten carry under 2.5%. Sequenced material: peripheral blood, taken on day 0 of AZD1222 vaccination. The receptors originated from an adult in good health.

This chain joins TRBV19 and TRBJ1-2; tentatively, D is TRBD1 (5 bases). The V end was cut by 7 bases, the J end by 3 bases, with 15 bases between. The CDR3 covers 14 residues. The germline gives CDR1 LNHDA, CDR2 SQIVND (reference sequence). In nucleotides, the CDR3 is TGTGCCAGTAATGTTTTAGGGGTGGACTATGGCTACACCTTC. This translates into CASNVLGVDYGYTF.

The chain combines TRBV7-9 with TRBJ1-1; TRBD1 matches at 8 bases. This CDR3 contains 15 residues. Per germline, CDR1 SEHNR and CDR2 FQNEAQ (reference sequence). Trimming took 6 bases from V and 2 from J; bases not matched to a gene: 8. The DNA for the CDR3 is TGTGCCAGCAGTCACCCAGACAGGGGAAACACTGAAGCTTTCTTT. Its protein is CASSHPDRGNTEAFF.

V is TRBV7-9 and J is TRBJ2-1; 12 bases are shared with TRBD2. This CDR3 contains 17 residues. Germline V gene lookup returns CDR1 SEHNR and CDR2 FQNEAQ (reference sequence). Losses at the gene ends were 1 base for V and 8 bases for J; bases not matched to a gene: 9. The CDR3 is CASSLVRLAGGPDEQFF. The CDR3 DNA reads TGTGCCAGCAGCTTAGTAAGGCTAGCGGGAGGGCCCGATGAGCAGTTCTTC.

V is TRBV7-9 and J is TRBJ1-2; maybe TRBD1 (5 bases). The CDR3 consists of 14 residues. CDR1 SEHNR and CDR2 FQNEAQ come from the germline V gene (reference sequence). V gave up 1 base and J gave up 6 bases, with 12 bases separating them. CDR3 protein: CASSLGTGVNGYTF. Written as DNA, the CDR3 is TGTGCCAGCAGCTTAGGGACGGGGGTTAATGGCTACACCTTC.

The V and J genes are TRBV28 and TRBJ1-2, with D possibly being TRBD1 (5 bases). This CDR3 comprises 14 residues. The V and J ends lost 6 bases and 7 bases respectively, with 18 bases between them. Germline CDR1 and CDR2: MDHEN and SYDVKM. The CDR3 spells CASSPLGEGGGYTF. CDR3 sequence (DNA): TGTGCCAGCAGCCCATTAGGGGAGGGAGGTGGCTACACCTTC.

The rearrangement joins TRBV6-4 to TRBJ1-4; D may be TRBD1 (6 bases). Germline values: CDR1 MRHNA, CDR2 SNTAGT. Trimming took 2 bases from V and 2 from J, leaving 12 bases between them. The CDR3 has 16 amino acids. CDR3 loop: CASSDEQGGTNEKLFF. CDR3 nucleotide sequence: TGTGCCAGCAGTGACGAACAGGGAGGGACTAATGAAAAACTGTTTTTT.

The CDR3 region is CASSQFDARGADTIYF. In DNA form, the CDR3 reads TGTGCCAGCAGCCAATTTGACGCCCGAGGGGCCGACACCATATATTTT. J is TRBJ1-3 and V is TRBV14; D may be TRBD1 (5 bases). The V and J ends lost 2 bases and 8 bases respectively, with 19 bases between them. Germline values: CDR1 SGHDN, CDR2 FVKESK. The CDR3 has 16 amino acids.

The chain has TRBV5-6 and TRBJ1-4; D is unclear. V lost 5 bases to trimming and J lost 6 bases, with 11 bases between them. In germline, CDR1 is SGHDT, CDR2 YYEEEE. The CDR3 contains 13 residues. The CDR3 sequence is CASSRDNDEKLFF. The CDR3 DNA reads TGTGCCAGCAGTCGGGATAATGATGAAAAACTGTTTTTT.

This clone was detected once. The gene calls are TRBV29-1 and TRBJ1-1; D is perhaps TRBD1 (5 bases). The germline CDR1 and CDR2 sequences are SQVTM and ANQGSEA. V lost 3 bases, J lost 11 bases, and 10 bases lay in between. The length of the CDR3 is 10 residues. DNA of the CDR3: TGCAGCGTTGATTCGGGGGGGGCTTTCTTT. It is translated as CSVDSGGAFF. Full variable domain (missing parts from reference TRBV29-1 and TRBJ1-1): SAVISQKPSRDICQRGTSLTIQCQVDSQVTMMFWYRQQPGQSLTLIATANQGSEATYESGFVIDKFPISRPNLTFSTLTVSNMSPEDSSIYLCSVDSGGAFFGQGTRLTVV.

V usage is TRBV20-1 and J usage is TRBJ2-2; the D gene is possibly TRBD1 (5 bases). The germline V gene has CDR1 DFQATT and CDR2 SNEGSKA (reference sequence). The CDR3 length is 16 residues. Trimming cost V 3 bases and J 0 bases, with 14 bases left between them. The CDR3 here is CSASSGPVSNTGELFF. CDR3 DNA sequence: TGCAGTGCTAGTTCAGGGCCGGTCTCGAACACCGGGGAGCTGTTTTTT.

The CDR3 bases are TGTGCCAGCAGCCGCACGGGACAGATGAACACTGAAGCTTTCTTT. Protein product: CASSRTGQMNTEAFF. The chain combines TRBV6-5 with TRBJ1-1; 7 nucleotides agree with TRBD1. V was clipped by 6 bases and J by 0 bases; unmatched bases: 7. Germline lookup yields CDR1 MNHEY and CDR2 SVGAGI. The CDR3 runs to 15 residues.

This chain uses TRBV7-2 with TRBJ1-2, with 9 bases lining up with TRBD1. This CDR3 is 14 amino acids long. The ends lost 5 bases at V and 7 bases at J; junction bases unmatched: 8. Germline loops: CDR1 SGHTA, CDR2 FQGNSA. The CDR3 region is CASSTRQGVGGYTF. DNA of the CDR3: TGTGCCAGCAGCACTAGACAGGGGGTGGGTGGCTACACCTTC.

This chain connects TRBV7-2 to TRBJ1-3, with unresolved D. The CDR3 has 15 residues. V was pared by 2 bases and J by 0 bases, with 8 bases between. CDR1 and CDR2 from the germline V gene are SGHTA and FQGNSA. The CDR3 here is CASSLLPGSGNTIYF. In DNA form, the CDR3 reads TGTGCCAGCAGCTTACTGCCAGGCTCTGGAAACACCATATATTTT.

The chain joins TRBV29-1 to TRBJ1-1, with 10 bases aligning to TRBD1. Germline-derived CDR1 and CDR2 are SQVTM and ANQGSEA. This CDR3 has 15 residues. The V segment lost 4 bases and the J segment 1 base; nucleotides outside the gene matches: 6. CDR3: CSVARTGGPNTEAFF. The CDR3 nucleotides are TGCAGCGTTGCCCGGACAGGGGGTCCGAACACTGAAGCTTTCTTT.

In DNA form, the CDR3 reads TGCGCCAGCAGCTTGGACAGGGGGCCTGGGTACTTC. Encoded protein: CASSLDRGPGYF. The chain joins TRBV5-1 to TRBJ2-7, with 9 bases aligning to TRBD1. CDR1 and CDR2 (germline): SGHRS, YFSETQ. V lost 0 bases and J lost 12; bases outside the gene matches: 4. The CDR3 consists of 12 residues.

The gene calls are TRBV3-1 (or the pseudogene TRBV3-2) and TRBJ2-7, with D tentatively TRBD1 or TRBD2 (5 bases each). CDR1 is LGHDT, CDR2 YNNKEL, per germline (reference sequence). Trimming shortened V by 4 bases and J by 3 bases, and 13 bases separated the two germline ends. The CDR3 totals 14 residues. CDR3 DNA sequence: TGTGCCAGCAGCCCTCTAGGGGAGCTCTACGAGCAGTACTTC. Translating it yields CASSPLGELYEQYF.

The chain uses TRBV9 and TRBJ2-1; D is unresolved. From germline, CDR1 is SGDLS and CDR2 YYNGEE. The CDR3 runs to 13 residues. V was shortened by 1 base and J by 9 bases, with 11 bases between the two germline ends. The CDR3 spells CASSVRHLTEQFF. In nucleotides, the CDR3 is TGTGCCAGCAGCGTACGACACCTAACTGAGCAGTTCTTC. The variable domain in full, completed from reference TRBV9 and TRBJ2-1, reads DSGVTQTPKHLITATGQRVTLRCSPRSGDLSVYWYQQSLDQGLQFLIQYYNGEERAKGNILERFSAQQFPDLHSELNLSSLELGDSALYFCASSVRHLTEQFFGPGTRLTVL.

The gene calls are TRBV6-2 or TRBV6-3 and TRBJ1-5; D is unclear. Germline-derived CDR1 and CDR2 are MNHEY and SVGEGT. This CDR3 has 13 residues. Trimming cost V 5 bases and J 4 bases, with 9 bases left between them. As DNA, the CDR3 is TGTGCCAGCAGTGACACTATTAATCAGCCCCAGCATTTT. Translating it yields CASSDTINQPQHF.

The J gene is TRBJ1-5, the V gene TRBV4-1; tentative D call: TRBD1 (6 bases). Trimming took off 2 bases at V and 9 bases at J, with 11 bases between the two ends. CDR1 MGHRA and CDR2 YSYEKL come from the germline V gene. The CDR3 is 13 residues long. The CDR3 spells CASSQLQGLPQHF. The CDR3 nucleotides are TGCGCCAGCAGCCAACTACAGGGACTGCCCCAGCATTTT.

V is TRBV10-3 and J is TRBJ2-7, with a weak D call TRBD2 (6 bases). CDR1 ENHRY and CDR2 SYGVKD come from the germline V gene. This CDR3 contains 14 residues. V was pared by 7 bases and J by 0 bases, with 13 bases between. The CDR3 sequence: CAINRDGSSYEQYF. CDR3 DNA sequence: TGTGCCATCAACCGGGACGGGAGCTCCTACGAGCAGTACTTC.

The CDR3 coding sequence is TGTGCCAGTAGTATATTGGGTCTGGGCTACAATGAGCAGTTCTTC. This encodes CASSILGLGYNEQFF. The chain employs TRBV19 and TRBJ2-1, with D unresolved. Germline V gene lookup returns CDR1 LNHDA and CDR2 SQIVND (reference sequence). V was shortened by 2 bases and J by 3 bases, with 11 bases between the two germline ends. CDR3 length equals 15 residues.